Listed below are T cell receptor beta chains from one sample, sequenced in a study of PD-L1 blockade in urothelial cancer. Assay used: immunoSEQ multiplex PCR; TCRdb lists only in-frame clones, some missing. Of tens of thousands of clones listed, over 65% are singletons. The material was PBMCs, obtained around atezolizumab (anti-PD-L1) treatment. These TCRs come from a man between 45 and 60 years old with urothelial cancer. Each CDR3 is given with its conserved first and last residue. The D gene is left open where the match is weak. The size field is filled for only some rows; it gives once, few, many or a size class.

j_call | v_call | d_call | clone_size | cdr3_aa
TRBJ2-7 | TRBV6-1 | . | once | CASSDDSREQYF
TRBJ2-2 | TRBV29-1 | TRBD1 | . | CSVQQGAGSNTGELFF
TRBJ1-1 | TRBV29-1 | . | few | CSVHRATNTEAFF
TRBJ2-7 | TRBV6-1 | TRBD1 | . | CASSETDRRSSYEQYF
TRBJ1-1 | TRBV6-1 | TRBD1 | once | CASRIDRVNTEAFF
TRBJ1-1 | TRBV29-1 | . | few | CSVALFRENTEAFF
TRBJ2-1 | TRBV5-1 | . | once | CASSLTGTPGMNGFF
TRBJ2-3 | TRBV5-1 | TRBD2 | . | CASSLGIGREIDTQYF
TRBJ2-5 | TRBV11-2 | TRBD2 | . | CASSSGLSGYQETQYF
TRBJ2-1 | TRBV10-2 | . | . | CASSESDGSMNEQFF
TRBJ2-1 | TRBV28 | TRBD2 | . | CASSSPTSLKQFF
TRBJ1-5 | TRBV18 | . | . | CASSLNFKIGGSNQPQHF
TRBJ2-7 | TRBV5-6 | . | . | CASSLRQGSSYEQYF
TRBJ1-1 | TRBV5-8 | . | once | CASSDGPDPGAEAFF
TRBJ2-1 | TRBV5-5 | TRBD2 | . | CASSLSGGRSSYNEQFF
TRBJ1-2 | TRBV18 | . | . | CASSPGSYGYTF
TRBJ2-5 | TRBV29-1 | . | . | CSVDLSVQETQYF
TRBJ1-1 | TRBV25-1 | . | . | CASSVSDRVTEAFF
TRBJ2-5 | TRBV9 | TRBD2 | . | CASSVESAGGQETQYF
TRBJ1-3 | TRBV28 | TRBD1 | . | CASSPPGTGSGNTIYF
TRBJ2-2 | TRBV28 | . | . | CASSLAGFSTGELFF
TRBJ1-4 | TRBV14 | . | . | CASSQENRDEKLFF
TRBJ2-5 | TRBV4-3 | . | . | CASSLSDSQETQYF